These 22 T cell receptor beta chains were all obtained from the same sample, sequenced in a study of blood T cell repertoires in COVID-19. Here immunoSEQ multiplex PCR was the method, and the copy in TCRdb shows in-frame clones only, minus some. The sample carries tens of thousands of clones, 82% recorded once. Sequenced: peripheral blood. These receptors originate from a man older than 75 with active COVID-19.

The V and J genes are TRBV6-1 and TRBJ2-7, with D possibly matching TRBD1 (6 bases). CDR1 MNHNS and CDR2 SASEGT come from the germline V gene. The CDR3 is 15 residues long. Trimming took 3 bases from V and 1 from J, leaving 13 bases between them. The CDR3 reads CASSEGATWSYEQYF. CDR3 nucleotide sequence: TGTGCCAGCAGTGAGGGGGCTACGTGGTCCTACGAGCAGTACTTC.

The chain joins TRBV4-3 to TRBJ1-1, with 7 bases aligning to TRBD1. The CDR3 totals 18 residues. The J segment lost 3 bases and the V segment lost 3 bases, leaving 16 bases of the junction unmatched. Germline V gene sequence: CDR1 LGHNA, CDR2 YSLEER. The CDR3 nucleotides read TGCGCCAGCAGCCAGGCCAATCCGGGACAGTGGGAGGACACTGAAGCTTTCTTT. This sequence encodes CASSQANPGQWEDTEAFF.

The J gene is TRBJ2-5, the V gene TRBV6-5; possibly TRBD1 for D (6 bases). Trimming removed 4 bases at V and 4 bases at J, with 16 bases between. CDR1 MNHEY and CDR2 SVGAGI come from the germline V gene. This CDR3 is built from 15 residues. In DNA, the CDR3 is TGTGCCAGCAGTTTAACTACAGGGAACCCAGAGACCCAGTACTTC. Its translation is CASSLTTGNPETQYF.

The genes are TRBV28 and TRBJ2-7; TRBD2 aligns across 8 bases. CDR1 MDHEN and CDR2 SYDVKM come from the germline V gene. V lost 6 bases, J lost 3 bases, and 13 bases stayed unmatched. This CDR3 spans 16 amino acids. The CDR3 DNA reads as TGTGCCAGCAGCCATGGTGGAGGTAGCGGGGACTACGAGCAGTACTTC. This gives the protein CASSHGGGSGDYEQYF.

The chain is built from TRBV6-6 and TRBJ2-7; the match to TRBD1 covers 7 bases. This CDR3 has 15 residues. J gave up 2 bases and V 6 bases, and 10 bases lay outside the gene matches. Germline-derived CDR1 and CDR2 are MNHNY and SVGAGI (reference sequence). The CDR3 region is CASSNGAGTAYEQYF. The CDR3 DNA reads as TGTGCCAGCAGCAACGGAGCCGGGACAGCCTACGAGCAGTACTTC.

The rearrangement links TRBV24-1 to TRBJ2-2; maybe TRBD2 (5 bases). The CDR3 contains 15 residues. The germline V and J ends were trimmed by 2 bases and 0 bases, with 6 bases remaining between them. Germline V gives CDR1 KGHDR, CDR2 SFDVKD. CDR3 protein: CATSDWGANTGELFF. The CDR3 DNA sequence: TGTGCCACCAGTGATTGGGGAGCGAACACCGGGGAGCTGTTTTTT.

V and J are TRBV6-1 and TRBJ2-5; 10 bases line up with TRBD1. This CDR3 is built from 15 residues. J gave up 2 bases and V 1 base, and 1 base lay outside the gene matches. Germline V gives CDR1 MNHNS, CDR2 SASEGT. The CDR3: CASSEGTGGQETQYF. The CDR3, as DNA: TGTGCCAGCAGTGAAGGGACAGGGGGTCAAGAGACCCAGTACTTC.

The V gene is TRBV27, the J gene TRBJ2-1; weak D call: TRBD2 (6 bases). The germline V gene encodes CDR1 MNHEY and CDR2 SMNVEV (reference sequence). V gave up 5 bases and J gave up 1 base, with 15 bases separating them. The CDR3 is 16 amino acids. The CDR3 loop is CASSTSGLLSYNEQFF. CDR3 DNA: TGTGCCAGCAGTACATCGGGACTCCTTTCCTACAATGAGCAGTTCTTC.

This chain connects TRBV7-9 to TRBJ1-6; no reliable D call. This CDR3 has 15 residues. The V end lost 1 base, the J end lost 9 bases, and 13 bases lay between the germline ends. Per the germline V gene, CDR1 is SEHNR and CDR2 is FQNEAQ (reference sequence). Here the CDR3 reads CASSLGTLDSSPLHF. In DNA form, the CDR3 reads TGTGCCAGCAGCTTAGGCACCCTAGATAGTTCACCCCTCCACTTT.

V usage is TRBV5-4 and J usage is TRBJ2-3; 7 bases line up with TRBD2. CDR1 is SGHNT, CDR2 YYREEE, per germline (reference sequence). This CDR3 spans 17 amino acids. V trimming: 2 bases; J trimming: 5 bases; junction bases outside the gene matches: 14. DNA for the CDR3: TGTGCCAGCAGCTTTGAATACGTCGGGGGGTTAGGAGATACGCAGTATTTT. Protein product: CASSFEYVGGLGDTQYF.

The chain joins TRBV6-2 or TRBV6-3 to TRBJ2-3; the match to TRBD2 covers 16 bases. This CDR3 has 19 residues. Per the germline V gene, CDR1 is MNHEY and CDR2 is SVGEGT. With V trimmed by 4 bases and J by 2 bases, 9 bases remained unmatched. In DNA form, the CDR3 reads TGTGCCAGCAGTTTCGCCGGGACTAGCGGGGGGGCCCCCACAGATACGCAGTATTTT. This translates into CASSFAGTSGGAPTDTQYF.

The chain carries TRBV19 and TRBJ2-1, with 7 bases aligning to TRBD1. This CDR3 is 15 amino acids long. Germline values: CDR1 LNHDA, CDR2 SQIVND (reference sequence). J was trimmed by 0 bases and V by 6 bases; bases with no gene match: 5. The CDR3 region has the DNA TGTGCCAGTAGGCCGGGACAGTACTCCTACAATGAGCAGTTCTTC. It yields the protein CASRPGQYSYNEQFF. The variable domain in full, with the rest retrieved from reference TRBV19 and TRBJ2-1, is DGGITQSPKYLFRKEGQNVTLSCEQNLNHDAMYWYRQDPGQGLRLIYYSQIVNDFQKGDIAEGYSVSREKKESFPLTVTSAQKNPTAFYLCASRPGQYSYNEQFFGPGTRLTVL.

The CDR3 DNA sequence: TGTGCCAGCAGCCGGGACAGATATAATTGGGGTGATCAGCCCTACGAGCAGTACTTC. Its protein is CASSRDRYNWGDQPYEQYF. The chain is built from TRBV3-1 (or the pseudogene TRBV3-2) and TRBJ2-7; TRBD1 aligns across 7 bases. Germline CDR1 and CDR2: LGHDT and YNNKEL (reference sequence). Unmatched junction bases numbered 20, after V lost 4 bases and J lost 2 bases. The CDR3 spans 19 residues.

The chain couples TRBV5-8 to TRBJ1-4; D is ambiguous. The CDR3 is made up of 13 amino acids. V gave up 9 bases and J gave up 4 bases, with 13 bases separating them. Germline CDR1 reads SGHTS; CDR2 reads YDEGEE. The CDR3 DNA follows: TGTGCCACCCCTAGGACTTATAATGAAAAACTGTTTTTT. This sequence encodes CATPRTYNEKLFF.

This chain uses TRBV6-2 or TRBV6-3 with TRBJ1-1; no firm D call. The CDR3 totals 13 residues. The V and J ends lost 2 bases and 6 bases respectively, with 10 bases between them. Germline assignment: CDR1 MNHEY and CDR2 SVGEGT. The DNA for the CDR3 is TGTGCCAGCAGTTACGCGGTTGTCCCTGAAGCTTTCTTT. The encoded protein is CASSYAVVPEAFF.

The genes are TRBV6-5 and TRBJ1-2; no reliable D call. In germline, CDR1 is MNHEY, CDR2 SVGAGI. The ends were cut back, 2 bases at V and 1 base at J, with 11 bases in the middle. The CDR3 is 15 amino acids. In DNA form, the CDR3 reads TGTGCCAGCAGTTACACCAAACAGAGTAACTATGGCTACACCTTC. Encoded protein: CASSYTKQSNYGYTF.

In this sample, this clone turned up once. V gene TRBV7-3 combines with J gene TRBJ2-2; the D is unclear. Germline V gene lookup returns CDR1 SGHTA and CDR2 FQGTGA. The ends were cut back, 2 bases at V and 5 bases at J, with 12 bases in the middle. This CDR3 comprises 15 residues. This chain's CDR3 is CASSLESLMTGELFF. CDR3 bases: TGTGCCAGCAGCTTAGAGTCCCTGATGACCGGGGAGCTGTTTTTT.

The chain recombines TRBV2 with TRBJ1-4, with D maybe TRBD1 (6 bases). V lost 6 bases to trimming and J lost 8 bases, with 13 bases between them. This CDR3 is built from 13 residues. CDR1 and CDR2 (germline): SNHLY, FYNNEI. The CDR3 here is CASRRTVTEKLFF. CDR3 sequence (DNA): TGTGCCAGCAGAAGGACAGTAACCGAAAAACTGTTTTTT.

The V call is TRBV28, the J call TRBJ2-3, with a tentative D call TRBD1 (7 bases). Germline V CDR1 and CDR2: MDHEN, SYDVKM. Trimming stripped 4 bases from V and 7 bases from J, with 24 bases between. This CDR3 contains 17 residues. The DNA of the CDR3 is TGTGCCAGCAGTTCCCCCGTGGGACAGTGGGGAGGTTATACGCAGTATTTT. This gives the protein CASSSPVGQWGGYTQYF.

The gene calls are TRBV7-2 and TRBJ1-1; unclear D gene. With 5 bases removed from V and 4 bases from J, the gap between germline ends came to 17 bases. Germline V CDR1 and CDR2: SGHTA, FQGNSA. The length of the CDR3 is 15 residues. The CDR3 here is CASSPDRGLSTEAFF. CDR3 DNA sequence: TGTGCCAGCAGCCCAGACCGGGGTTTGAGCACTGAAGCTTTCTTT.

This clone was counted only a few times. The genes are TRBV4-1 and TRBJ1-5, with D possibly being TRBD1 (6 bases). V dropped 3 bases and J dropped 4 bases, with 13 bases sitting between them. Per the germline V gene, CDR1 is MGHRA and CDR2 is YSYEKL. The CDR3 is 15 amino acids. CDR3 coding DNA: TGCGCCAGCAGCCAGTACGACAGGAAGAATCAGCCCCAGCATTTT. Amino acid sequence: CASSQYDRKNQPQHF.

This sequence joins TRBV6-2 or TRBV6-3 and TRBJ2-5; 8 bases agree with TRBD1. The germline V gene has CDR1 MNHEY and CDR2 SVGEGT. J gave up 2 bases and V 5 bases, and 7 bases lay outside the gene matches. CDR3 length: 15 amino acids. The CDR3 reads CASSQRQGIQETQYF. CDR3 DNA sequence: TGTGCCAGCAGTCAGCGACAGGGGATACAAGAGACCCAGTACTTC.